The TCR beta chain described here comes from a study of cytomegalovirus exposure and HLA in healthy donors. The overall study: Genotyping of 398 donors showed that roughly 83% belonged to the Caucasian-associated ancestry cluster.

From germline, CDR1 is WSHSY and CDR2 SAAADI. The CDR3 runs to 14 residues. V lost 4 bases, J lost 6 bases, and 4 bases stayed unmatched. PCR involved 60 Vbeta and 13 Jbeta primers. The table came from immunoSEQ multiplex PCR; TCRdb's copy has only in-frame clones and leaves some out. There are roughly 170,000 clones in the sample; over 60% occur only once, and approximately 1.6% lies in the top ten. The sample holds a few counts of this clone. Its antigen is as yet unknown. Study results and limitations: Reportedly, HLA-A and HLA-B alleles of most subjects were accurately predicted from TCR beta. Productive rates of about 90% or about 30% were seen for most TCR beta V segments in an earlier analysis.

The specimen sequenced was PBMCs. This TCR was recovered from a girl aged 10 to 17 in good health and CMV-seronegative. The chain recombines TRBV10-2 with TRBJ2-2; TRBD2 matches 8 bases. The CDR3 is CASSAGGQAGELFF. CDR3 coding DNA: TGCGCCAGCAGTGCGGGGGGGCAAGCCGGGGAGCTGTTTTTT.